This T cell receptor beta chain is from a study of blood T cells in healthy people across ages. Study conclusions and caveats: A conclusive naive versus antigen-experienced comparison was prevented by the unsorted PBMCs. Diversity of TCR beta correlated strongly with naive T cell percentage.

Germline CDR1 and CDR2: MDHEN and SYDVKM. The CDR3 is 13 residues long. Trimming removed 6 bases at V and 7 bases at J, with 14 bases between. As to this clonotype: Its antigen is as yet unknown.

A second PCR, run for about 7 to 11 cycles, used a sample-barcoded 5' primer plus a J-beta primer mix. Each single sample gave us at least 2.5 million CDR3-containing paired-end reads. TCRdb reprocessed the 5' RACE reads via MiXCR and lists one record per CDR3 protein. This sample has about 640,000 distinct CDR3 sequences, with around three fifths found just once. The V call is TRBV28, the J call TRBJ2-3; TRBD1 is a possible D gene (6 bases). Sequencing input: blood. The receptor comes from a man aged 60 to 69 in good health. CDR3 bases: TGTGCCAGCAGCCTTCCGACAGGCAATACGCAGTATTTT. As protein: CASSLPTGNTQYF.